This is a list of T cell receptor beta chains from one sample in a study of cytomegalovirus exposure and HLA in healthy donors. Profiled with immunoSEQ multiplex PCR; TCRdb holds only in-frame clones, not every one. The repertoire has 100,000 to 150,000 clones, about 81% of them found once; the top ten carry less than 9.5%. The specimen sequenced was PBMCs. The receptor source for this set is a woman aged 50 to 65 in good health and CMV-seropositive. Both conserved end residues are part of each CDR3. D genes are given only for firm matches. Where a row states a size, it is once, few, many or the class of an expanded clone; other rows omit it.

j_call d_call clone_size v_call cdr3_nt cdr3_aa
TRBJ2-7 - - TRBV2 TGTGCCAGCAGCCCCCCCCTCGGGTCCTACGAGCAGTACTTC CASSPPLGSYEQYF
TRBJ2-1 TRBD1 - TRBV7-2 TGTGCCAGCGCCCGGGACAGGGGGAATGAGCAGTTCTTC CASARDRGNEQFF
TRBJ1-2 - - TRBV6-5 TGTGCCAGCACCTCGACAGCAAACTATGGCTACACCTTC CASTSTANYGYTF
TRBJ2-1 TRBD2 few TRBV11-2 TGTGCCAGCAGCTCAACGGGCGGGGGAGCCTACAATGAGCAGTTCTTC CASSSTGGGAYNEQFF
TRBJ1-1 - - TRBV10-3 TGTGCCATCAGTTTCTCGGGGGGAACTGAAGCTTTCTTT CAISFSGGTEAFF
TRBJ2-3 - - TRBV6-6 TGTGCCAGCAGCACCAGACTAGACACGCAGTATTTT CASSTRLDTQYF
TRBJ1-5 TRBD1 - TRBV19 TGTGCCAGTAGTCAGGGACAGGGGGGCCAGCCCCAGCATTTT CASSQGQGGQPQHF
TRBJ2-5 TRBD1 - TRBV6-5 TGTGCCAGCAGTTTCCGGACAGGGACAGGAGCAGAGACCCAGTACTTC CASSFRTGTGAETQYF
TRBJ1-2 TRBD1 - TRBV4-2 TGTGCCAGCAGCCAAGCCGTCCGACAGGGTCTAGAGGGCTACACCTTC CASSQAVRQGLEGYTF
TRBJ2-3 - - TRBV4-2 TGTGCCAGCAGCCTATCCGGGACTGGACCCGATACGCAGTATTTT CASSLSGTGPDTQYF
TRBJ2-1 - few TRBV19 TGTGCCAGTAGGCAGGACTCCAATGAGCAGTTCTTC CASRQDSNEQFF
TRBJ2-7 - - TRBV2 TGTGCCAGCAGTTCTAGTCTAGTCGACTACGAGCAGTACTTC CASSSSLVDYEQYF
TRBJ2-7 TRBD2 - TRBV29-1 TGCAGCGTAACGGGACTAGCGGGAGTATACGAGCAGTACTTC CSVTGLAGVYEQYF
TRBJ2-5 - - TRBV30 TGTGCCTGGACCGGACCTAGCAGAGAGCAGTACTTC CAWTGPSREQYF
TRBJ2-7 TRBD1 few TRBV5-6 TGTGCCAGCAGCTTACTTCTCGACAGGGGGCGAAGGCAGTACTTC CASSLLLDRGRRQYF
TRBJ2-2 - - TRBV7-2 TGTGCCAGCAGCTTGAGAATCGGGGAGCTGTTTTTT CASSLRIGELFF
TRBJ1-2 - few TRBV7-2 TGTGCCAGCAGCTTAGGTCGGGGGGGCTATGGCTACACCTTC CASSLGRGGYGYTF
TRBJ2-7 TRBD1 - TRBV30 TGTGCCTGGGCATGGGGGACAGCCTCCTGGGGGGAGCAGTACTTC CAWAWGTASWGEQYF
TRBJ2-7 - few TRBV4-2 TGTGCCAGCAGCCACGGTGGCGAGCAGTACTTC CASSHGGEQYF
TRBJ2-7 - - TRBV21-1 TGTGCCAGCAGCAACCGGGACAGCGACAGCTACGAGCAGTACTTC CASSNRDSDSYEQYF
TRBJ1-4 - - TRBV28 TGTGCCAGCAGTTTGTATCAGGCAACAACTAATGAAAAACTGTTTTTT CASSLYQATTNEKLFF
TRBJ2-5 - - TRBV19 TGTGCCAGTAGTATTTCGGTGAATCAAGAGACCCAGTACTTC CASSISVNQETQYF
TRBJ1-1 - many TRBV5-4 TGTGCCAGCAGCTTTGGGGGGGCTGCTGAAGCTTTCTTT CASSFGGAAEAFF